One T cell receptor (beta chain) is described in this entry. What it binds is unknown. This record belongs to a study of follicular helper T cells after annual influenza vaccination. Regarding the study as a whole: Undersampling of the much larger non-cTfh compartments could not be excluded for influenza clone enrichment.

Some clones are missing from TCRdb's copy, which holds only in-frame ones; the method was immunoSEQ multiplex PCR. The sample records over 11,000 clones, approximately 84% being singletons. Unmatched junction bases numbered 10, after V lost 5 bases and J lost 5 bases. CDR1 and CDR2 from the germline V gene are SGHDT and YYEEEE. The CDR3 is 15 amino acids. Time point reported: 2014-2015 season, pre-vaccination. Community-dwelling subjects without influenza vaccination in the prior 6 months were enrolled. Excluded were substance abuse, HIV/AIDS, active cancer, immunomodulatory drugs and active illness. The sequence was obtained from an adult who received the influenza vaccine. Specimen: CXCR5- memory CD4+ T cells sorted from blood, collected on the day of influenza vaccination. The genes are TRBV5-6 and TRBJ2-3; 8 bases line up with TRBD1. CDR3 protein: CASSLNRGAGDTQYF. DNA for the CDR3: TGTGCCAGCAGTTTGAACAGGGGGGCGGGAGATACGCAGTATTTT. Complete variable domain (other parts from reference TRBV5-6 and TRBJ2-3): DAGVTQSPTHLIKTRGQQVTLRCSPKSGHDTVSWYQQALGQGPQFIFQYYEEEERQRGNFPDRFSGHQFPNYSSELNVNALLLGDSALYLCASSLNRGAGDTQYFGPGTRLTVL.